The clone carrying this TCR beta chain has just a few counts. What it binds is not known. The data were obtained in a study of blood T cells in healthy people across ages. Study information: With template switching, about one barcoded beta molecule was captured per two T cells.

The second PCR ran roughly 6 to 12 cycles with a sample-barcoded 5' primer and J-beta primers. TCRdb fed the 5' RACE reads into MiXCR, producing one record per CDR3 protein. The sample comprises about 1.6 million distinct CDR3 sequences, approximately 32% of which are singletons, and 11% rests with the top ten. PBMCs, at least 7 million per sample, were isolated. Total RNA was isolated from each sample in quantities of at least 5 micrograms. General study points: Higher diversity, along with more naive CD4+ cells, distinguished long-lived donors from aged donors.

Trimming removed 3 bases at V and 7 bases at J, with 15 bases between. The CDR3 sequence is 14 residues long. Germline CDR1 MNHEY, CDR2 SMNVEV (reference sequence). The rearrangement links TRBV27 to TRBJ1-2, with TRBD1 as a possible D gene (5 bases). The sequence was collected from a woman under 40 in good health. The specimen was blood. The CDR3 loop reads CASSFVGEGAGYTF. The CDR3 DNA reads TGTGCCAGCAGTTTCGTGGGGGAAGGGGCTGGCTACACCTTC.